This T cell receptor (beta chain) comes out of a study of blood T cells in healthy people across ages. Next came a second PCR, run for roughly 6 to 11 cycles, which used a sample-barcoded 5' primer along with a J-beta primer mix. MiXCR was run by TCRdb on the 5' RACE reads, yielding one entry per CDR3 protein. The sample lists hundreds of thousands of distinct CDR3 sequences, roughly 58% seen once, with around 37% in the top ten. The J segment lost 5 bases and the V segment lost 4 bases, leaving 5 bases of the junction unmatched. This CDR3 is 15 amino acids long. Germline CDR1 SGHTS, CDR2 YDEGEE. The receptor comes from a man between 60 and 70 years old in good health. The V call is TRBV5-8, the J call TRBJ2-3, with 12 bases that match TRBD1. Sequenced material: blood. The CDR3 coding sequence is TGTGCCAGCAGCATCGGGACAGGGGGCGGAGATACGCAGTATTTT. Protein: CASSIGTGGGDTQYF.